These 27 T cell receptor beta chains share one sample of origin, sequenced in a study of identical twins. One entry per CDR3 protein results from TCRdb running MiXCR on the 5' RACE reads. In the table there are 550,000 to 800,000 distinct CDR3 sequences, roughly 7.2% of which are singletons. The same data also contributed to another study, on yellow fever vaccine responses in identical twins.

Sequencing was performed on PBMCs. The receptors here all came from a woman aged 18-29 years in good health.

Comments on this clonotype: Given the absence of the conserved phenylalanine or tryptophan at the CDR3 end, a read error is likely. The chain has TRBV7-2 and TRBJ2-1; D is unclear. The V end was cut by 1 base, the J end by 0 bases, with 7 bases between. CDR1 and CDR2 (germline): SGHTA, FQGNSA. The CDR3 runs to 15 residues. CDR3 DNA sequence: TGTGCCAGCAGCTTAGTACCAAGCTCCTACAATGAGCAGTTCCTC. Protein sequence: CASSLVPSSYNEQFL.

There are a few counts of this clonotype. The V call is TRBV20-1, the J call TRBJ2-7, with TRBD2 identical over 10 bases. The CDR3 sequence is 15 residues long. V gave up 1 base and J gave up 5 bases; unmatched junction bases: 8. From germline, CDR1 is DFQATT and CDR2 SNEGSKA (reference sequence). CDR3 in DNA: TGCAGTGCTAGAGGGAGGTTAGCGGGAGGCCACGAGCAGTACTTC. Its translation is CSARGRLAGGHEQYF.

This clonotype was picked up many times. The rearrangement joins TRBV5-1 to TRBJ2-2; TRBD1 aligns across 7 bases. The junction had 3 bases not matched to a gene; V was cut back by 4 bases and J by 3 bases. The CDR3 is 14 amino acids. Germline lookup yields CDR1 SGHRS and CDR2 YFSETQ. This chain's CDR3 is CASSPGQHTGELFF. CDR3 in DNA: TGCGCCAGCAGCCCGGGACAGCACACCGGGGAGCTGTTTTTT.

This clonotype was observed a handful of times. The chain joins TRBV29-1 to TRBJ2-7; D might be TRBD1 (5 bases). CDR1 and CDR2 (germline): SQVTM, ANQGSEA. The V end was cut by 5 bases, the J end by 3 bases, with 8 bases between. CDR3 length: 11 amino acids. CDR3 in amino acids: CSVQGLYEQYF. The CDR3 bases are TGCAGCGTTCAGGGCCTCTACGAGCAGTACTTC.

In its sample, this clonotype was seen a few times. The chain recombines TRBV4-1 with TRBJ2-1, with 9 bases fitting TRBD2. Germline trimming cut 0 bases from V and 6 bases from J; bases unmatched to any gene: 6. Germline lookup yields CDR1 MGHRA and CDR2 YSYEKL. The CDR3 runs 16 residues. For the CDR3, the DNA is TGCGCCAGCAGCCAAGAACATAGACTAGCGGCCAATGAGCAGTTCTTC. Translating gives CASSQEHRLAANEQFF.

The V gene is TRBV6-5, the J gene TRBJ2-5; D gene ambiguous. The V end was cut by 2 bases, the J end by 1 base, with 2 bases between. Germline V gene sequence: CDR1 MNHEY, CDR2 SVGAGI. The CDR3 has 12 residues. CDR3 coding DNA: TGTGCCAGCAGTTACGGCCAAGAGACCCAGTACTTC. Translating gives CASSYGQETQYF.

CDR3 region: CSASGQGDQPQHF. The CDR3 DNA reads as TGCAGTGCTAGTGGCCAGGGAGATCAGCCCCAGCATTTT. The rearrangement joins TRBV20-1 to TRBJ1-5; possible D gene TRBD1, 5 bases. CDR3 size: 13 residues. Germline assignment: CDR1 DFQATT and CDR2 SNEGSKA (reference sequence). With 3 bases removed from V and 5 bases from J, the gap between germline ends came to 11 bases.

This clonotype was seen repeatedly, ten times or more. V is TRBV4-2 and J is TRBJ2-3; either TRBD1 or TRBD2 may supply D (5 bases each). The CDR3 has 15 residues. V lost 1 base and J lost 3, with 11 bases in between. Germline-derived CDR1 and CDR2 are LGHNA and YNFKEQ. The CDR3 protein is CASSQGGDHTDTQYF. The CDR3 DNA reads as TGTGCCAGCAGCCAAGGTGGGGACCATACAGATACGCAGTATTTT.

The CDR3 DNA is TGTGCCAGCAGCTTAGTGCTTATCCTAGCGGGCTCCTACAATGAGCAGTTCTTC. It specifies CASSLVLILAGSYNEQFF. The chain links TRBV7-2 to TRBJ2-1, with TRBD2 matching over 8 bases. CDR1 and CDR2 from the germline V gene are SGHTA and FQGNSA. The CDR3 length is 18 residues. Trimming at V came to 1 base and at J to 0 bases, leaving 8 bases not matched to a gene.

This clonotype has a count of ten or more. The genes are TRBV20-1 and TRBJ1-2; D not certain. CDR3 size: 13 residues. V was trimmed by 3 bases and J by 1 base, leaving 9 bases between them. Looked up from germline, CDR1 is DFQATT and CDR2 is SNEGSKA (reference sequence). The CDR3: CSARRYINYGYTF. CDR3 bases: TGCAGTGCTAGGAGATATATTAACTATGGCTACACCTTC.

V is TRBV12-3 or TRBV12-4 and J is TRBJ1-1; 7 nucleotides align to TRBD1. V lost 6 bases, J lost 8 bases, and 9 bases stayed unmatched. This CDR3 contains 13 residues. The CDR3 coding sequence is TGTGCCAGCAGGCAAACAGGGGCAGCAGAAGCTTTCTTT. Translation: CASRQTGAAEAFF.

CDR3 residues: CASSLVQGGVTDTQYF. The CDR3, as DNA: TGTGCCAGCAGTTTAGTACAGGGTGGGGTCACAGATACGCAGTATTTT. The chain employs TRBV12-3 or TRBV12-4 and TRBJ2-3; D may be TRBD1 (6 bases). CDR3 length: 16 residues. V gave up 1 base and J gave up 2 bases, with 13 bases separating them.

This sequence joins TRBV7-9 and TRBJ1-2; no definite D call. Between the trimmed V and J ends, which lost 0 bases and 0 bases, there was a span of 8 bases. This CDR3 contains 15 residues. Germline CDR1 SEHNR, CDR2 FQNEAQ (reference sequence). The CDR3 reads CASSLAQDTNYGYTF. The CDR3 coding sequence is TGTGCCAGCAGCTTAGCGCAGGATACTAACTATGGCTACACCTTC.

This clonotype was detected only a few times. The chain combines TRBV21-1 with TRBJ2-3; the D call TRBD2 from the table was never checked on the DNA. TRBV21-1 is described as a pseudogene. The CDR3 consists of 12 residues. The CDR3 region is CASTCGPDTQYF. CDR3 bases: TGTGCCAGCACCTGCGGGCCAGATACGCAGTATTTT.

This chain links TRBV29-1 with TRBJ2-7; D gene ambiguous. Germline loops: CDR1 SQVTM, CDR2 ANQGSEA. The germline V and J ends were trimmed by 6 bases and 0 bases, with 9 bases remaining between them. The CDR3 extends over 12 amino acids. The CDR3 region has the DNA TGCAGCGTCAAAACGGGCTCCTACGAGCAGTACTTC. Protein sequence: CSVKTGSYEQYF.

Regarding this clonotype: The conserved closing phenylalanine or tryptophan is absent in this CDR3, likely reflecting a read error. DNA for the CDR3: TGCAGTGCCCCACCCGTCCCTAGCACAGATACGCAGTATCTT. Translation gives CSAPPVPSTDTQYL. The gene calls are TRBV20-1 and TRBJ2-3; no clear D. Trimming took 6 bases from V and 0 from J, leaving 13 bases between them. CDR3 length: 14 amino acids. Per the germline V gene, CDR1 is DFQATT and CDR2 is SNEGSKA (reference sequence).

A few counts support this clonotype. The chain couples TRBV29-1 to TRBJ2-2; 16 bases align to TRBD2. The V and J ends lost 6 bases and 6 bases, in that order; junction bases with no gene match: 1. Germline assignment: CDR1 SQVTM and CDR2 ANQGSEA. This CDR3 spans 14 amino acids. The CDR3 loop reads CSVGTSGRAGELFF. The CDR3 nucleotides read TGCAGCGTGGGGACTAGCGGGAGGGCCGGGGAGCTGTTTTTT.

This clonotype was counted ten times or more. The chain employs TRBV12-3 or TRBV12-4 and TRBJ1-2, with TRBD1 as a possible D gene (5 bases). The length of the CDR3 is 13 residues. V gave up 6 bases and J gave up 6 bases, with 14 bases separating them. The CDR3 region has the DNA TGTGCCAGCAGCCCCCTTCCCAGGGATGGCTACACCTTC. This sequence encodes CASSPLPRDGYTF.

This chain links TRBV20-1 with TRBJ2-1; possibly TRBD1 or TRBD2 for D (6 bases each). Germline assignment: CDR1 DFQATT and CDR2 SNEGSKA (reference sequence). The CDR3 runs 16 residues. V was shortened by 6 bases and J by 4 bases, with 22 bases between the two germline ends. CDR3 sequence (DNA): TGCAGTGCCACCCCTCAGGTGGGGGGCGGATACAATGAGCAGTTCTTC. Its protein is CSATPQVGGGYNEQFF.

The rearrangement links TRBV11-2 to TRBJ2-5; 8 bases line up with TRBD1. Germline assignment: CDR1 SGHAT and CDR2 FQNNGV. V shed 3 bases, J shed 2 bases, and the junction held 5 bases outside the gene matches. This CDR3 is built from 15 residues. In nucleotides, the CDR3 is TGTGCCAGCAGCTTCCGGACAGGGAGACAAGAGACCCAGTACTTC. As protein: CASSFRTGRQETQYF.

This clonotype occurred many times. The CDR3 DNA follows: TGCAGTGCTAAAGGACTAGAGAGTGACAATGAGCAGTTCTTC. Translating it yields CSAKGLESDNEQFF. The chain joins TRBV20-1 to TRBJ2-1, with 7 nucleotides matching TRBD2. This CDR3 has 14 residues. Germline V gene lookup returns CDR1 DFQATT and CDR2 SNEGSKA (reference sequence). Germline trimming cut 4 bases from V and 5 bases from J; bases unmatched to any gene: 8.

V gene TRBV4-1 combines with J gene TRBJ1-2; D is ambiguous. Germline CDR1 and CDR2: MGHRA and YSYEKL. With 0 bases removed from V and 4 bases from J, the gap between germline ends came to 12 bases. The CDR3 runs 15 residues. DNA of the CDR3: TGCGCCAGCAGCCAAGATTGGCAGAGTATCTATGGCTACACCTTC. Protein sequence: CASSQDWQSIYGYTF.

This clonotype was recorded a few times. This sequence joins TRBV12-3 or TRBV12-4 and TRBJ2-7; 8 nucleotides line up with TRBD2. Trimming took 2 bases from V and 7 from J; bases not matched to a gene: 10. This CDR3 is 15 amino acids long. CDR3 DNA: TGTGCCAGCAGTTTAAAGAGCGGGAGCGTTTCGGAGCAGTACTTC. Protein sequence: CASSLKSGSVSEQYF.

This clonotype was detected only a few times. The chain uses TRBV28 and TRBJ2-7; D is undetermined. This CDR3 is 13 amino acids long. V lost 2 bases to trimming and J lost 5 bases, with 10 bases between them. The V gene's germline CDR1 is MDHEN and CDR2 SYDVKM. CDR3 in amino acids: CASSLNRLHEQYV. DNA for the CDR3: TGTGCCAGCAGTTTAAACCGCCTTCACGAGCAGTACGTC.

This clonotype was found a few times. The chain combines TRBV27 with TRBJ2-1; D might be TRBD1 (6 bases). V was shortened by 5 bases and J by 4 bases, with 12 bases between the two germline ends. Germline V CDR1 and CDR2: MNHEY, SMNVEV (reference sequence). The CDR3 loop spans 14 amino acids. The CDR3 sequence: CASSSRGPYNEQFF. The CDR3, as DNA: TGTGCCAGCAGTAGCAGGGGACCATACAATGAGCAGTTCTTC.

The gene calls are TRBV7-8 and TRBJ1-3; no clear D gene. The CDR3 is 16 amino acids. Trimming took 0 bases from V and 0 from J, leaving 9 bases between them. The germline V gene encodes CDR1 SGHVS and CDR2 FQNEAQ. The CDR3 loop reads CASSLAGSPSGNTIYF. The CDR3 DNA reads TGTGCCAGCAGCTTAGCCGGCAGCCCCTCTGGAAACACCATATATTTT.

This clonotype was picked up a small number of times. The V gene is TRBV29-1, the J gene TRBJ2-1; D is uncertain. V was trimmed by 6 bases and J by 0 bases, leaving 15 bases between them. Germline CDR1 SQVTM, CDR2 ANQGSEA. The CDR3 has 15 amino acids. CDR3 DNA: TGCAGCGTAGAGGAACCAGAAAGCTCCTACAATGAGCAGTTCTTC. This encodes CSVEEPESSYNEQFF.